A single sample gave rise to the 27 T cell receptor beta chains below, sequenced in a study of human T cells and chemical hapten exposure. Documented time point: patch test 1, 2 weeks after DPC sensitization. Treatment specified: therapeutic diphenylcyclopropenone sensitization with weekly scalp DPC. One entry per CDR3 protein, called by TCRdb with MiXCR from the RACE reads. This repertoire shows 75,000 to 100,000 distinct CDR3 sequences, around 12% found once; its top ten account for 2% to 2.5%. Sequencing used whole blood, obtained in connection with sensitization to the hapten diphenylcyclopropenone (DPC). The source of these receptors is a woman in her thirties or forties with alopecia areata. Some clones in this sample may be carry-over from other donors' samples.

This clonotype was picked up a small number of times. The chain has TRBV7-9 and TRBJ2-1, with 8 bases identical to TRBD2. V lost 1 base and J lost 8; bases outside the gene matches: 4. This CDR3 region has 14 residues. The germline V gene has CDR1 SEHNR and CDR2 FQNEAQ (reference sequence). The CDR3 DNA reads TGTGCCAGCAGCTTAGGGGGGACTAGACATGAGCAGTTCTTC. Encoded protein: CASSLGGTRHEQFF. The whole variable domain, filled in from reference TRBV7-9 and TRBJ2-1, reads DTGVSQNPRHKITKRGQNVTFRCDPISEHNRLYWYRQTLGQGPEFLTYFQNEAQLEKSRLLSDRFSAERPKGSFSTLEIQRTEQGDSAMYLCASSLGGTRHEQFFGPGTRLTVL.

This chain links TRBV12-3 or TRBV12-4 with TRBJ2-7; D unresolved. Trimming removed 3 bases at V and 1 base at J, with 7 bases between. This CDR3 region has 13 residues. CDR3 nucleotides: TGTGCCAGCAGTTTTCGGGTTTCCTACGAGCAGTACTTC. Protein product: CASSFRVSYEQYF.

This clonotype was observed many times. The rearrangement joins TRBV3-1 to TRBJ2-1, with TRBD2 matching over 9 bases. CDR3 size: 14 residues. Germline V lookup: CDR1 LGHDT, CDR2 YNNKEL (reference sequence). The V and J ends lost 6 bases and 6 bases, in that order; junction bases with no gene match: 6. CDR3 DNA: TGTGCCAGCAGGTCTAGCGGGGCAACCAATGAGCAGTTCTTC. It codes for CASRSSGATNEQFF.

This clonotype was detected only a few times. J is TRBJ2-7 and V is TRBV3-1; D may be TRBD2 (5 bases). This CDR3 region has 16 residues. The germline V gene encodes CDR1 LGHDT and CDR2 YNNKEL (reference sequence). Trimming removed 3 bases from V and 2 bases from J, with 17 bases in between. This CDR3 reads CASSHDTGLATYEQYF. The CDR3 DNA is TGTGCCAGCAGCCACGACACCGGGCTAGCAACCTACGAGCAGTACTTC.

This clonotype was seen many times. This chain links TRBV19 with TRBJ1-5; the match to TRBD1 covers 10 bases. The junction had 0 bases not matched to a gene; V was cut back by 5 bases and J by 2 bases. In germline, CDR1 is LNHDA, CDR2 SQIVND (reference sequence). This CDR3 has 14 residues. CDR3 sequence (DNA): TGTGCCAGTAGTGGGACAGGGGGCAATCAGCCCCAGCATTTT. It encodes CASSGTGGNQPQHF.

This clonotype was seen once. The chain uses TRBV6-5 and TRBJ2-7; 7 bases fit TRBD1. This CDR3 contains 15 residues. V dropped 2 bases and J dropped 3; count of bases not matched to a gene: 7. In germline, CDR1 is MNHEY, CDR2 SVGAGI. CDR3 in DNA: TGTGCCAGCAGTTACGCCGCTCAGGGGGTCTACGAGCAGTACTTC. Translation gives CASSYAAQGVYEQYF.

The V call is TRBV7-3, the J call TRBJ2-3, with D perhaps matching TRBD2 (6 bases). Germline V gene data show CDR1 as SGHTA and CDR2 as FQGTGA. This CDR3 has 14 amino acids. The V and J ends lost 4 bases and 5 bases respectively, with 13 bases between them. CDR3 in amino acids: CASSSRVGGDTQYF. The CDR3 coding sequence is TGTGCCAGCAGCTCCAGGGTGGGAGGAGATACGCAGTATTTT.

The rearrangement joins TRBV11-1 to TRBJ2-7, with D perhaps matching TRBD1 (6 bases). CDR3 length equals 15 residues. The germline CDR1 and CDR2 sequences are SGHAT and FQDESV (reference sequence). V lost 5 bases to trimming and J lost 2 bases, with 16 bases between them. Written as DNA, the CDR3 is TGTGCCAGCAGCAGAGGACAGCATAACCCCTACGAGCAGTACTTC. Translating it yields CASSRGQHNPYEQYF. The full variable domain, in which reference TRBV11-1 and TRBJ2-7 provide the parts outside the CDR3, is EAEVAQSPRYKITEKSQAVAFWCDPISGHATLYWYRQILGQGPELLVQFQDESVVDDSQLPKDRFSAERLKGVDSTLKIQPAELGDSAMYLCASSRGQHNPYEQYFGPGTRLTVT.

This clonotype was recorded many times. The V and J genes are TRBV27 and TRBJ2-2, with 7 bases aligning to TRBD1. The ends lost 11 bases at V and 1 base at J; junction bases unmatched: 19. The CDR3 totals 18 residues. The germline CDR1 and CDR2 sequences are MNHEY and SMNVEV (reference sequence). CDR3 in DNA: TGTGCCTCCTCCAGGGGGATAGAATCAGCGCTGAACACCGGGGAGCTGTTTTTT. Its translation is CASSRGIESALNTGELFF.

There are a few counts of this clonotype. The chain is built from TRBV7-8 and TRBJ2-7; D is undetermined. The CDR3 sequence is 15 residues long. V lost 2 bases to trimming and J lost 0 bases, with 11 bases between them. Germline assignment: CDR1 SGHVS and CDR2 FQNEAQ. In DNA form, the CDR3 reads TGTGCCAGCAGCTTAAGTCCTTCGGCCTCCTACGAGCAGTACTTC. It translates to CASSLSPSASYEQYF.

In this sample, this clonotype turned up a few times. The chain employs TRBV3-1 and TRBJ2-1, with D possibly TRBD2 on 5 matching bases. The V end lost 10 bases, the J end lost 9 bases, and 13 bases lay between the germline ends. Germline CDR1 is LGHDT and CDR2 is YNNKEL (reference sequence). This CDR3 region has 11 residues. The CDR3 here is CATRAAGEQFF. CDR3 in DNA: TGTGCCACCCGGGCGGCGGGTGAGCAGTTCTTC.

The chain has TRBV20-1 and TRBJ1-5; D uncertain. Trimming stripped 0 bases from V and 7 bases from J, with 10 bases between. The CDR3 is 13 amino acids. CDR1 is DFQATT and CDR2 is SNEGSKA in the germline V gene (reference sequence). In DNA, the CDR3 is TGCAGTGCTAGAGACGGATCCGGGCAGCCCCAGCATTTT. This codes for CSARDGSGQPQHF.

The chain carries TRBV7-9 and TRBJ2-3; D remains unclear. The CDR3 consists of 15 residues. Trimming cost V 1 base and J 1 base, with 9 bases left between them. Germline assignment: CDR1 SEHNR and CDR2 FQNEAQ (reference sequence). In DNA, the CDR3 is TGTGCCAGCAGCTTAGGCCCCGGACGCACAGATACGCAGTATTTT. The encoded protein is CASSLGPGRTDTQYF.

This clonotype was observed a handful of times. The chain carries TRBV4-3 and TRBJ2-2; weak D call: TRBD2 (5 bases). V was pared by 6 bases and J by 7 bases, with 9 bases between. In germline, CDR1 is LGHNA, CDR2 YSLEER. This CDR3 region has 12 residues. The CDR3 sequence: CASRAGGGELFF. CDR3 nucleotides: TGCGCCAGCAGGGCGGGCGGCGGGGAGCTGTTTTTT.

The CDR3 coding sequence is TGTGCCAGCAGTAGGGGGCGCATCCCCGGGGAGCTGTTTTTT. It yields the protein CASSRGRIPGELFF. The chain has TRBV27 and TRBJ2-2, with 7 bases matching TRBD1. CDR1 MNHEY and CDR2 SMNVEV come from the germline V gene (reference sequence). With V trimmed by 5 bases and J by 6 bases, 6 bases remained unmatched. CDR3 length: 14 amino acids.

The chain combines TRBV28 with TRBJ2-7; D is unresolved. Germline CDR1 reads MDHEN; CDR2 reads SYDVKM. The CDR3 runs 13 residues. V shed 6 bases and J shed 4 bases, with 13 bases lying between them. The CDR3 DNA reads TGTGCCAGCAGGCCCTCAGTAGCTTACGAGCAGTACTTC. It is translated as CASRPSVAYEQYF.

This clonotype was observed a few times. The chain is built from TRBV7-6 and TRBJ2-1; TRBD2 matches 8 bases. The CDR3 runs 16 residues. Germline assignment: CDR1 SGHVS and CDR2 FNYEAQ. V lost 5 bases, J lost 7 bases, and 13 bases stayed unmatched. In DNA, the CDR3 is TGTGCCAGCAGCCCAAACAGCGGGAGAGGTGGGAATGAGCAGTTCTTC. Translating it yields CASSPNSGRGGNEQFF.

This clonotype was counted a few times. The rearrangement uses TRBV12-3 or TRBV12-4 and TRBJ2-2, with 9 bases that match TRBD2. This CDR3 has 15 residues. Losses at the gene ends were 3 bases for V and 1 base for J; bases not matched to a gene: 0. Written as DNA, the CDR3 is TGTGCCAGCAGTTTTAGCGGGAGGAACACCGGGGAGCTGTTTTTT. Its protein product is CASSFSGRNTGELFF.

This clonotype was recorded many times. V gene TRBV24-1 combines with J gene TRBJ2-2; D could derive from TRBD1 or TRBD2 (6 bases each). Between the trimmed V and J ends, which lost 9 bases and 1 base, there was a span of 11 bases. CDR1 is KGHDR and CDR2 is SFDVKD in the germline V gene. The CDR3 contains 14 residues. CDR3 protein: CATRGQGNTGELFF. The CDR3 region has the DNA TGTGCCACCCGGGGGCAAGGGAACACCGGGGAGCTGTTTTTT.

The chain couples TRBV24-1 to TRBJ2-2; no firm D call. Trimming cost V 3 bases and J 2 bases, with 3 bases left between them. Germline assignment: CDR1 KGHDR and CDR2 SFDVKD. The CDR3 sequence is 13 residues long. CDR3 coding DNA: TGTGCCACCAGTGATATAAACACCGGGGAGCTGTTTTTT. Amino acid sequence: CATSDINTGELFF.

V gene TRBV4-3 combines with J gene TRBJ2-6; no firm D call. Germline V lookup: CDR1 LGHNA, CDR2 YSLEER. The CDR3 is made up of 13 amino acids. The ends were cut back, 0 bases at V and 13 bases at J, with 10 bases in the middle. CDR3 in amino acids: CASSQDLGKVLTF. As DNA, the CDR3 is TGCGCCAGCAGCCAAGATCTTGGCAAGGTCCTGACTTTC.

This clonotype was detected a few times. This rearrangement joins TRBV15 to TRBJ2-5; either TRBD1 or TRBD2 may supply D (5 bases each). The V end lost 5 bases, the J end lost 4 bases, and 14 bases lay between the germline ends. The germline V gene has CDR1 LNHNV and CDR2 YYDKDF (reference sequence). The CDR3 has 14 residues. CDR3 bases: TGTGCCACCAGCTCCCGAGGGACCCCAGAGACCCAGTACTTC. Its translation is CATSSRGTPETQYF.

This clonotype was seen repeatedly, ten times or more. The V and J genes are TRBV7-2 and TRBJ2-7; the D call may be TRBD1 or TRBD2 (5 bases each). Germline lookup yields CDR1 SGHTA and CDR2 FQGNSA. Trimming stripped 6 bases from V and 4 bases from J, with 19 bases between. The CDR3 length is 15 residues. DNA of the CDR3: TGTGCCAGCAGGCTAGGGACCGCACCAAGTTACGAGCAGTACTTC. It specifies CASRLGTAPSYEQYF.

This clonotype appeared many times. This sequence joins TRBV19 and TRBJ2-6, with unresolved D. V lost 3 bases to trimming and J lost 0 bases, with 3 bases between them. The CDR3 sequence is 14 residues long. Per the germline V gene, CDR1 is LNHDA and CDR2 is SQIVND (reference sequence). The CDR3 DNA reads TGTGCCAGTAGTATGGTCTCTGGGGCCAACGTCCTGACTTTC. The encoded protein is CASSMVSGANVLTF.

The chain joins TRBV20-1 to TRBJ1-1, with D hard to call. The CDR3 loop spans 12 amino acids. Between the trimmed V and J ends, which lost 5 bases and 2 bases, there was a span of 9 bases. Germline V gene sequence: CDR1 DFQATT, CDR2 SNEGSKA (reference sequence). In nucleotides, the CDR3 is TGCAGTGCTGTCCACAGAAACACTGAAGCTTTCTTT. It yields the protein CSAVHRNTEAFF.

In this sample, this clonotype turned up a few times. The chain couples TRBV27 to TRBJ2-5; weak D call: TRBD2 (6 bases). Trimming shortened V by 2 bases and J by 4 bases, and 8 bases separated the two germline ends. This CDR3 region has 13 residues. The germline V gene has CDR1 MNHEY and CDR2 SMNVEV (reference sequence). CDR3 coding DNA: TGTGCCAGCAGTTTAAAGGGAGGAGAGACCCAGTACTTC. Protein product: CASSLKGGETQYF.

This clonotype was seen more than once but under ten times. This chain's CDR3 is CASSARQGADYGYTF. CDR3 nucleotide sequence: TGTGCCAGCAGTGCACGACAGGGGGCGGACTATGGCTACACCTTC. V usage is TRBV2 and J usage is TRBJ1-2, with 10 bases aligning to TRBD1. Germline lookup yields CDR1 SNHLY and CDR2 FYNNEI. The V segment lost 4 bases and the J segment 3 bases; nucleotides outside the gene matches: 5. This CDR3 contains 15 residues.